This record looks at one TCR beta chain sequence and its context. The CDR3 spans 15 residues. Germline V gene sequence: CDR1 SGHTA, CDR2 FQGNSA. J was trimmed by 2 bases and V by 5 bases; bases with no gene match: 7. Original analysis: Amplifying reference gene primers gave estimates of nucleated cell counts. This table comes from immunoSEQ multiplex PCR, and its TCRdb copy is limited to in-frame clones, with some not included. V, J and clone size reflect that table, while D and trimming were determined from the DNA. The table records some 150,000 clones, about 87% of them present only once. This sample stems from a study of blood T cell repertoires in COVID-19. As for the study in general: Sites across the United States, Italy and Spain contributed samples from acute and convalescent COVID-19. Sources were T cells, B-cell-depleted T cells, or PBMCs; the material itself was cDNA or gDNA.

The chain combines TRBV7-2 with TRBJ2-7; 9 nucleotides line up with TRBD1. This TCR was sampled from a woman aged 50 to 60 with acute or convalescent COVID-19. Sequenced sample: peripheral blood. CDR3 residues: CASSVSGQGAYEQYF. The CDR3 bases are TGTGCCAGCAGCGTGTCGGGACAGGGTGCCTACGAGCAGTACTTC.